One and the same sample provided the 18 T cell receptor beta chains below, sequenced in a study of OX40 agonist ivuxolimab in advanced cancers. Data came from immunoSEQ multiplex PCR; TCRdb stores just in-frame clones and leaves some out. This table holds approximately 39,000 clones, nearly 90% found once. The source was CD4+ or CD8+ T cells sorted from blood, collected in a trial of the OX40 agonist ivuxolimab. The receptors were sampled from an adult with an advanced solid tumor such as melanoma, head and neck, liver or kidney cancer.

The CDR3 coding sequence is TGTGCCAGCAGCTTAATAGGTGGGCCTGGGGCCAACGTCCTGACTTTC. It yields the protein CASSLIGGPGANVLTF. The chain is built from TRBV7-3 and TRBJ2-6; the D is unclear. CDR1 SGHTA and CDR2 FQGTGA come from the germline V gene. Trimming pared 1 base from V and 2 bases from J, leaving 9 bases between. CDR3 length equals 16 residues.

The CDR3 here is CASSRDQYNEQFF. Here the CDR3 DNA reads TGTGCCAGCAGTCGGGACCAATACAATGAGCAGTTCTTC. The chain joins TRBV27 to TRBJ2-1; D may match TRBD1 or TRBD2 (5 bases each). The CDR3 covers 13 residues. V was trimmed by 5 bases and J by 4 bases, leaving 9 bases between them. Germline CDR1 is MNHEY and CDR2 is SMNVEV (reference sequence).

CDR3 in amino acids: CAILEGAGGDYEQYF. Written as DNA, the CDR3 is TGTGCCATCCTCGAAGGGGCGGGGGGCGACTACGAGCAGTACTTC. The rearrangement uses TRBV2 and TRBJ2-7; TRBD2 matches 8 bases. The CDR3 runs 15 residues. The V segment lost 10 bases and the J segment 3 bases; nucleotides outside the gene matches: 14. Germline CDR1 and CDR2: SNHLY and FYNNEI.

The CDR3 region is CASSLLGTGLNTEAFF. The DNA for the CDR3 is TGTGCCAGCAGTTTATTGGGGACAGGGCTGAACACTGAAGCTTTCTTT. The chain employs TRBV27 and TRBJ1-1; TRBD1 aligns across 9 bases. Germline CDR1 and CDR2: MNHEY and SMNVEV (reference sequence). The length of the CDR3 is 16 residues. V lost 1 base to trimming and J lost 0 bases; unmatched junction nucleotides: 3.

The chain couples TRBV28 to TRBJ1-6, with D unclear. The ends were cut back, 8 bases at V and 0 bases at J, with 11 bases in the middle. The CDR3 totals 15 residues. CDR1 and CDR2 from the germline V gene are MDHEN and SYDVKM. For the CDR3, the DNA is TGTGCCAGCCTATTTCAGAGCTCCTATAATTCACCCCTCCACTTT. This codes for CASLFQSSYNSPLHF.

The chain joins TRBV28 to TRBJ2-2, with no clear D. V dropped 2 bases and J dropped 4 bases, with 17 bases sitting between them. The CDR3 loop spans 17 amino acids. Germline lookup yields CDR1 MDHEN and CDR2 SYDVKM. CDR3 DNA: TGTGCCAGCAGTTTACCACCCCCGAGTCAGGTCACCGGGGAGCTGTTTTTT. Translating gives CASSLPPPSQVTGELFF.

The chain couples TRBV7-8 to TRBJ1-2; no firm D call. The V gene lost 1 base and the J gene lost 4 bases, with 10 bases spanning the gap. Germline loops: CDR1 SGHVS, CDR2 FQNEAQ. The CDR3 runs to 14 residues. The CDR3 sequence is CASSLEVGSYGYTF. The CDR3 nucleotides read TGTGCCAGCAGCTTAGAAGTAGGGTCCTATGGCTACACCTTC.

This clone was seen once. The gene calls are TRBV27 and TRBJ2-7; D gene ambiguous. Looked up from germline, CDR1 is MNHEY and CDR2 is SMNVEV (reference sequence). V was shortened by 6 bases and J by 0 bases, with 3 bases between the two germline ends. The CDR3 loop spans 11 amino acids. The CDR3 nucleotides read TGTGCCAGCAGCCTCTCCTACGAGCAGTACTTC. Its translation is CASSLSYEQYF.

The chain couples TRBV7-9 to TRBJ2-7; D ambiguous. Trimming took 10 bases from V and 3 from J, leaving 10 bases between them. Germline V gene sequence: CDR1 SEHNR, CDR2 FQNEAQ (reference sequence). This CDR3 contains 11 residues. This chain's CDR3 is CATADGYEQYF. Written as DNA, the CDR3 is TGTGCCACCGCGGACGGCTACGAGCAGTACTTC.

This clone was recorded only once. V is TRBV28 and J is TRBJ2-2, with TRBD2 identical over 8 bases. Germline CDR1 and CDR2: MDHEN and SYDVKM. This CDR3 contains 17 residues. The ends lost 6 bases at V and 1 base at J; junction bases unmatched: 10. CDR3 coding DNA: TGTGCCAGCAGAAACCCCGGGAGGGACCGGAACACCGGGGAGCTGTTTTTT. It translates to CASRNPGRDRNTGELFF.

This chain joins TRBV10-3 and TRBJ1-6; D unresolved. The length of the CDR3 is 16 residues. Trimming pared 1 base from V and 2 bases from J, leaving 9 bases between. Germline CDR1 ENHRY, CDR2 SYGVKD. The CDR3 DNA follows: TGTGCCATCAGTGAGTTTGGGAGCGCCTATAATTCACCCCTCCACTTT. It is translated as CAISEFGSAYNSPLHF.

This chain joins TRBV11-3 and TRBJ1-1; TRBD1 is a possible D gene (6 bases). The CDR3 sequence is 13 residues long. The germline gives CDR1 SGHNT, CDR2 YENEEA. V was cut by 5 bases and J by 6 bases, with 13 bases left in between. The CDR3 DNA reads TGTGCCAGCAGCCTTGCCGGACAGTCTGAAGCTTTCTTT. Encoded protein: CASSLAGQSEAFF. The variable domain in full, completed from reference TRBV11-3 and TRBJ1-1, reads EAGVVQSPRYKIIEKKQPVAFWCNPISGHNTLYWYLQNLGQGPELLIRYENEEAVDDSQLPKDRFSAERLKGVDSTLKIQPAELGDSAVYLCASSLAGQSEAFFGQGTRLTVV.

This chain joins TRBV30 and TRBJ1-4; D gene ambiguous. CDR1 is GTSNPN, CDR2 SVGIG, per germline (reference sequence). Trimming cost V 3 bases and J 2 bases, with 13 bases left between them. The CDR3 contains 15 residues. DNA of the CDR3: TGTGCCTGGAGCTTCGGGGTTGGGACTAATGAAAAACTGTTTTTT. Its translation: CAWSFGVGTNEKLFF.

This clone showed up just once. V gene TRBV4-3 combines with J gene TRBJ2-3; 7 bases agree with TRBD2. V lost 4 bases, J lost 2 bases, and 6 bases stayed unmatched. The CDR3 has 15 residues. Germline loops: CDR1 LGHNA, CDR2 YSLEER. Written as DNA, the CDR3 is TGCGCCAGCAGCCGTGGACTAGACAACACAGATACGCAGTATTTT. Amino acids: CASSRGLDNTDTQYF.

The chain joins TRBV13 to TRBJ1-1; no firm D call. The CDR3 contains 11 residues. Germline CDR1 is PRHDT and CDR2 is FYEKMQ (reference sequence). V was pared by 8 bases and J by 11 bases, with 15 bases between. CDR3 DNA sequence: TGTGCCAGCGGGAGAACCGGTGGGGCTTTCTTT. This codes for CASGRTGGAFF.

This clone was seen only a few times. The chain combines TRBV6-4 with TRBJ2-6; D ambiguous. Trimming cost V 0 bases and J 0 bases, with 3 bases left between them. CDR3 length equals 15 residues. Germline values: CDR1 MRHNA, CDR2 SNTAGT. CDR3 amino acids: CASSDSSSGANVLTF. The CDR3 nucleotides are TGTGCCAGCAGTGACTCAAGCTCTGGGGCCAACGTCCTGACTTTC.

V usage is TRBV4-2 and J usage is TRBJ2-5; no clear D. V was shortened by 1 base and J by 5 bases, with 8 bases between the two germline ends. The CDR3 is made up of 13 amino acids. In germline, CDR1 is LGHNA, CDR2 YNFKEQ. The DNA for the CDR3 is TGTGCCAGCAGCCAAGGGGCCGGGGAGACCCAGTACTTC. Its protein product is CASSQGAGETQYF.

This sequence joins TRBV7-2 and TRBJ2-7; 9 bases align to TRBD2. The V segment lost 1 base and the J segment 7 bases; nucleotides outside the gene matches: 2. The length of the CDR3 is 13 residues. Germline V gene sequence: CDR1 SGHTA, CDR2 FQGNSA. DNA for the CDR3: TGTGCCAGCAGCTTAGTAAGCGGGGGGGAGCAGTACTTC. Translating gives CASSLVSGGEQYF.